The 3 T cell receptor beta chains reported below all come from one sample, sequenced in a study of Ad26.COV2.S vaccination and SARS-CoV-2 variants. Using immunoSEQ multiplex PCR, the repertoire was profiled, and TCRdb retains in-frame clones only, with some absent. The sample yields under 600,000 clones, about nine tenths seen once. This sample's treatment: about 20 received Ad26.COV2.S at low or high dose, single or two shots; several received placebo; per-sample allocation not given. The investigators took samples on day 63 after the first vaccine or placebo injection. This material consisted of peripheral blood, taken in a trial of Ad26.COV2.S vaccine versus placebo. These receptors were taken from a person aged 18-65 years who received the Ad26.COV2.S COVID-19 vaccine or a placebo.

The sample holds a few counts of this clone. The V call is TRBV6-5, the J call TRBJ2-7; a possible D gene is TRBD1 (5 bases). The germline V and J ends were trimmed by 5 bases and 2 bases, with 13 bases remaining between them. This CDR3 comprises 14 residues. CDR1 is MNHEY, CDR2 SVGAGI, per germline. The CDR3 bases are TGTGCCAGCAGTCCCTTTCTAGGGGCCTACGAGCAGTACTTC. The encoded protein is CASSPFLGAYEQYF.

The chain couples TRBV9 to TRBJ2-1, with D perhaps TRBD2 (6 bases). The V gene lost 6 bases and the J gene lost 0 bases, with 13 bases spanning the gap. The CDR3 extends over 15 amino acids. The germline V gene encodes CDR1 SGDLS and CDR2 YYNGEE. CDR3 nucleotides: TGTGCCAGCACCAGCGCGGGAAGCTCCTACAATGAGCAGTTCTTC. This gives the protein CASTSAGSSYNEQFF.

The V and J genes are TRBV28 and TRBJ1-1; D possibly corresponds to TRBD1 (6 bases). Trimming took off 7 bases at V and 6 bases at J, with 15 bases between the two ends. This CDR3 region has 13 residues. Germline lookup yields CDR1 MDHEN and CDR2 SYDVKM. Written as DNA, the CDR3 is TGTGCCAGCATTAGCCTCGGACAGTCTGAAGCTTTCTTT. Encoded protein: CASISLGQSEAFF.